The entry that follows covers one T cell receptor (beta chain) sequence. Its antigen remains unidentified. The method was immunoSEQ multiplex PCR; TCRdb's version includes in-frame clones alone and lacks a portion of them. The sample comprises around 63,000 clones, over 85% of which are singletons, and 0.8% to 1.2% rests with the top ten. The data were obtained in a study of OX40 agonist ivuxolimab in advanced cancers. Study-wide context: Partial responses were recorded for three patients, including one with hepatocellular carcinoma and two with cutaneous melanoma. Study-level results: Not determined was the antigen specificity of the expanded peripheral T cells.

Trimming took off 4 bases at V and 4 bases at J, with 15 bases between the two ends. The germline gives CDR1 SGHRS, CDR2 YFSETQ. This CDR3 contains 14 residues. The chain joins TRBV5-1 to TRBJ2-7; D possibly corresponds to TRBD2 (6 bases). The sample consisted of CD4+ or CD8+ T cells sorted from blood, taken in a trial of the OX40 agonist ivuxolimab. This receptor was obtained from an adult with an advanced solid tumor such as melanoma, head and neck, liver or kidney cancer. The CDR3 DNA follows: TGCGCCAGCAGCGCCACCGGGGGACCATACGAGCAGTACTTC. Protein product: CASSATGGPYEQYF.